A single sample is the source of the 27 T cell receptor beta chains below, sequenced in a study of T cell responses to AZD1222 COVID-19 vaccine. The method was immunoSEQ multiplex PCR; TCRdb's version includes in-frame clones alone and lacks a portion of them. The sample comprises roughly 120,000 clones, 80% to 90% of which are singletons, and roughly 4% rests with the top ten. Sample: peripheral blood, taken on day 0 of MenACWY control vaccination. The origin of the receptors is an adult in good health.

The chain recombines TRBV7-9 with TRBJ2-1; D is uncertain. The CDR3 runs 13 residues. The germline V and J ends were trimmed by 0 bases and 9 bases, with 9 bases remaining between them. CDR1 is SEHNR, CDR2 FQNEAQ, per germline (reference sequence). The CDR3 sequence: CASSLASRSEQFF. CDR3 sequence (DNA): TGTGCCAGCAGCTTAGCGTCTAGGTCTGAGCAGTTCTTC.

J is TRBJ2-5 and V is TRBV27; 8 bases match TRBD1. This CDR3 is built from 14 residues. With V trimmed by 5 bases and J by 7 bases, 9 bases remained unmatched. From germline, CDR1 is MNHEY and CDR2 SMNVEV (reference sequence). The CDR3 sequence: CASSKTGAGGTQYF. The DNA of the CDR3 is TGTGCCAGCAGTAAGACAGGGGCTGGCGGGACCCAGTACTTC.

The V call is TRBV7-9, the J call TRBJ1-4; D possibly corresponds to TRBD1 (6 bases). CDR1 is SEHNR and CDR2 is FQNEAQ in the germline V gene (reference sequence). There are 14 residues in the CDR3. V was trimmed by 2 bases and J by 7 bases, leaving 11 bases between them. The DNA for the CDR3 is TGTGCCAGCAGCTTACAAGGGGGTGGTGAAAAACTGTTTTTT. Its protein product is CASSLQGGGEKLFF. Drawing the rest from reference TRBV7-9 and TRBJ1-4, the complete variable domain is DTGVSQNPRHKITKRGQNVTFRCDPISEHNRLYWYRQTLGQGPEFLTYFQNEAQLEKSRLLSDRFSAERPKGSFSTLEIQRTEQGDSAMYLCASSLQGGGEKLFFGSGTQLSVL.

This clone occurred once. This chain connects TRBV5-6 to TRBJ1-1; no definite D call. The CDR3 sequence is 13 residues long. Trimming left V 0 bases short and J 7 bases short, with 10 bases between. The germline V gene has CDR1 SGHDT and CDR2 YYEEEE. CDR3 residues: CASSLGRDFEAFF. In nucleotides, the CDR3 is TGTGCCAGCAGCTTGGGACGTGATTTTGAAGCTTTCTTT.

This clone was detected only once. CDR3 coding DNA: TGTGCCAGCAGCCTACCGGGACAGAATTATCCTGGGGCCAACGTCCTGACTTTC. It yields the protein CASSLPGQNYPGANVLTF. This rearrangement joins TRBV28 to TRBJ2-6, with 7 bases matching TRBD1. Germline CDR1 and CDR2: MDHEN and SYDVKM. The CDR3 totals 18 residues. The trim removed 6 bases at V and 2 bases at J, leaving 13 bases unmatched.

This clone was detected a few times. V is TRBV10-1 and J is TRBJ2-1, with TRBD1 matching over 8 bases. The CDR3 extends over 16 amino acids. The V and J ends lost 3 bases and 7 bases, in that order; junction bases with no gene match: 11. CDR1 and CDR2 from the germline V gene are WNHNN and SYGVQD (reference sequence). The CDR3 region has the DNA TGCGCCAGCAGTGAAAAGACAGGGGAAGGGTTTAATGAGCAGTTCTTC. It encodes CASSEKTGEGFNEQFF.

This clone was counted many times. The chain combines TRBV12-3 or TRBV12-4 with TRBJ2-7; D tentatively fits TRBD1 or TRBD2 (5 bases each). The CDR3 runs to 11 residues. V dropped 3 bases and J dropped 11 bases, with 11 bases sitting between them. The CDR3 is CASSFLGTEYF. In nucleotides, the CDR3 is TGTGCCAGCAGTTTCTTGGGGACCGAGTACTTC.

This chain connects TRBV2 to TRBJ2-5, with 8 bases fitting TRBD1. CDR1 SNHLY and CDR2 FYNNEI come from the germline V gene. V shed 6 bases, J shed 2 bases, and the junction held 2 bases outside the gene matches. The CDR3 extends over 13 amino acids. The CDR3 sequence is CASRTGGQETQYF. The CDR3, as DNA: TGTGCCAGCAGAACAGGGGGACAAGAGACCCAGTACTTC.

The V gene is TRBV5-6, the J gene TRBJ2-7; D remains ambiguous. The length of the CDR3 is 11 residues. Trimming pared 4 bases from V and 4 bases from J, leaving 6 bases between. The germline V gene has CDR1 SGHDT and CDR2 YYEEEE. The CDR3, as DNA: TGTGCCAGCAGCCAATTTTACGAGCAGTACTTC. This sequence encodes CASSQFYEQYF.

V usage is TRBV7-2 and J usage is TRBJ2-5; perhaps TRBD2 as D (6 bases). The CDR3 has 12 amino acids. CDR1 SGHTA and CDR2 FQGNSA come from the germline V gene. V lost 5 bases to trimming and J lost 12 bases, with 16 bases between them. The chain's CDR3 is CASSQSGRREYF. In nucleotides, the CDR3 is TGTGCCAGCAGCCAGAGTGGGAGGAGAGAGTACTTC.

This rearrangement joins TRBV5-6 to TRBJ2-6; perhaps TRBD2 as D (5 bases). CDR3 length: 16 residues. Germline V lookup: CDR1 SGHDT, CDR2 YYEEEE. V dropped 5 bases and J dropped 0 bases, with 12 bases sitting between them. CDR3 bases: TGTGCCAGCAGGACTGGACTTTTCTCTGGGGCCAACGTCCTGACTTTC. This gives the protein CASRTGLFSGANVLTF. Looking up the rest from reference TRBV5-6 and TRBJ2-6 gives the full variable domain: DAGVTQSPTHLIKTRGQQVTLRCSPKSGHDTVSWYQQALGQGPQFIFQYYEEEERQRGNFPDRFSGHQFPNYSSELNVNALLLGDSALYLCASRTGLFSGANVLTFGAGSRLTVL.

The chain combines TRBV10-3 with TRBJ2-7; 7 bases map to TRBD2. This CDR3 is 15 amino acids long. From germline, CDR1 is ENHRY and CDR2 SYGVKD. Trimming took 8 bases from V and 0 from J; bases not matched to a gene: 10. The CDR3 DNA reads TGTGCCATCGGGGGGGGAGGCCCTAGCTCCTACGAGCAGTACTTC. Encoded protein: CAIGGGGPSSYEQYF.

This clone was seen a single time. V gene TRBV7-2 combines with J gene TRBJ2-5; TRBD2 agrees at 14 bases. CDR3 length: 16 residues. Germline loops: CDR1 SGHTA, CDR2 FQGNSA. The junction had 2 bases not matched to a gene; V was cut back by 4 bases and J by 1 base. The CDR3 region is CASSSGLAGGQETQYF. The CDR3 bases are TGTGCCAGCAGCTCAGGACTAGCGGGGGGCCAAGAGACCCAGTACTTC.

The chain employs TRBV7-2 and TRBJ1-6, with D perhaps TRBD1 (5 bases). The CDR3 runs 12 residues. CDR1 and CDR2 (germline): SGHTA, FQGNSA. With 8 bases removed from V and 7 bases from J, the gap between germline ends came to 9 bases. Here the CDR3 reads CASRDPNSPLHF. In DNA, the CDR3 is TGTGCCAGCCGGGACCCCAATTCACCCCTCCACTTT.

In DNA form, the CDR3 reads TGCGCCAGCAGCCAGAGTATAGGGGACAGGGGCACTAGCACAGATACGCAGTATTTT. Protein sequence: CASSQSIGDRGTSTDTQYF. This chain uses TRBV4-3 with TRBJ2-3, with TRBD1 matching 10 bases. Trimming cost V 3 bases and J 0 bases; bases outside gene matches: 12. The CDR3 loop spans 19 amino acids. Germline V gene lookup returns CDR1 LGHNA and CDR2 YSLEER.

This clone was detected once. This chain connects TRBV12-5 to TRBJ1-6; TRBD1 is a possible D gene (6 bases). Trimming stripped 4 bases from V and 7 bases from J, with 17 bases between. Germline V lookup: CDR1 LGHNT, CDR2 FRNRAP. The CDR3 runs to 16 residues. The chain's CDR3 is CASGSPTTGENSPLHF. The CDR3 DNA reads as TGTGCTAGTGGTTCCCCAACGACAGGAGAGAATTCACCCCTCCACTTT.

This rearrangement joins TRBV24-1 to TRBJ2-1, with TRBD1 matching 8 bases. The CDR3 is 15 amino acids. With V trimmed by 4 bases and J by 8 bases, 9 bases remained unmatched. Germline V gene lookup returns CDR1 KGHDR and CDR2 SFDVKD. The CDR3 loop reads CATSEQGAWVHEQFF. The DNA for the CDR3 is TGTGCCACCAGTGAGCAGGGGGCTTGGGTCCATGAGCAGTTCTTC.

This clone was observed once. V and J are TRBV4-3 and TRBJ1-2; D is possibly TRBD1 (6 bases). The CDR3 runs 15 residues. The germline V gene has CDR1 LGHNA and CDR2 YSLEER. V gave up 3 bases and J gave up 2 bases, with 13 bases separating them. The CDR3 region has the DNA TGCGCCAGCAGCCAGATACAGGGAACCAACTATGGCTACACCTTC. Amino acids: CASSQIQGTNYGYTF.

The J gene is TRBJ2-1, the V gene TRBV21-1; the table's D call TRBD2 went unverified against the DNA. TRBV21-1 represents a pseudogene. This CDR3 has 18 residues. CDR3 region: CASSCGVGRVEAHNEQFF. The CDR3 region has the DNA TGTGCCAGCAGCTGCGGAGTTGGGCGGGTCGAGGCTCACAATGAGCAGTTCTTC.

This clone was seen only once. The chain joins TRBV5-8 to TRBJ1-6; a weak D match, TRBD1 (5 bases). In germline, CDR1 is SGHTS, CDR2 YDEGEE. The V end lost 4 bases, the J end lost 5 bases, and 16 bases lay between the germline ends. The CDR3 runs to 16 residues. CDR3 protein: CASSLGWGGNNSPLHF. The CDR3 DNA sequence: TGTGCCAGCAGCCTCGGTTGGGGCGGCAATAATTCACCCCTCCACTTT.

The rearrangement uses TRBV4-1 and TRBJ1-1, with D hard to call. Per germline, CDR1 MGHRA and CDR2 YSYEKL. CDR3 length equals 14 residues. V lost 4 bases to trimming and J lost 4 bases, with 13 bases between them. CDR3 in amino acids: CASSLPGGGTEAFF. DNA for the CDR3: TGCGCCAGCAGCCTACCCGGTGGCGGCACTGAAGCTTTCTTT.

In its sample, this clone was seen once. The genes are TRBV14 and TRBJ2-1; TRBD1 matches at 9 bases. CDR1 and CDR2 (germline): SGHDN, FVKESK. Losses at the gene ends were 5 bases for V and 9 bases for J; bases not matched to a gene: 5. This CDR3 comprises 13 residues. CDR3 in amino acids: CASSLQGASEQFF. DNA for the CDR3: TGTGCCAGCAGCTTACAGGGGGCTTCTGAGCAGTTCTTC.

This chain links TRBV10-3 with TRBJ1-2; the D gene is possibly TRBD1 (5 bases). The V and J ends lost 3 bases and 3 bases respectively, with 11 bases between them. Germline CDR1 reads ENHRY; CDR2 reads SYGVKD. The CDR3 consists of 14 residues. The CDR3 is CAISDLQVDYGYTF. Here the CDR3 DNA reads TGTGCCATCAGTGATTTACAGGTGGACTATGGCTACACCTTC.

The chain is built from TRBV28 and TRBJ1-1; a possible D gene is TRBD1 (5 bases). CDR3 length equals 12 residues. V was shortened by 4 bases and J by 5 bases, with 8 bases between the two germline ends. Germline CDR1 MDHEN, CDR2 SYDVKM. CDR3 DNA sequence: TGTGCCAGCAGTTCACAGGTAACTGAAGCTTTCTTT. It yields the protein CASSSQVTEAFF. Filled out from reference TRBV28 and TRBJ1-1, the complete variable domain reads DVKVTQSSRYLVKRTGEKVFLECVQDMDHENMFWYRQDPGLGLRLIYFSYDVKMKEKGDIPEGYSVSREKKERFSLILESASTNQTSMYLCASSSQVTEAFFGQGTRLTVV.

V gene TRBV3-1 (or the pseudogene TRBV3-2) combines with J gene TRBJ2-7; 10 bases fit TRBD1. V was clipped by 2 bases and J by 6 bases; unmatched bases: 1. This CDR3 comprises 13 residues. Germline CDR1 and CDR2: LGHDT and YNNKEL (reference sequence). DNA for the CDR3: TGTGCCAGCAGCCAACGGGACAGGGGCGAGCAGTACTTC. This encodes CASSQRDRGEQYF.

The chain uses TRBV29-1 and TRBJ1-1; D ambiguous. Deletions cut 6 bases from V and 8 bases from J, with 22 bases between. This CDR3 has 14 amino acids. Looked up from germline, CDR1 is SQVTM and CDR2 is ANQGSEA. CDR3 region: CSVHRTDFNEEAFF. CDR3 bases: TGCAGCGTGCATAGGACGGACTTTAACGAGGAAGCTTTCTTT.

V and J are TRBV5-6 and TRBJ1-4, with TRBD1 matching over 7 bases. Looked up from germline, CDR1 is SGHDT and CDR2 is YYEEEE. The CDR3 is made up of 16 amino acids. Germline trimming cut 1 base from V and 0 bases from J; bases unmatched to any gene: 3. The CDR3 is CASSLLGTATNEKLFF. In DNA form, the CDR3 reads TGTGCCAGCAGCTTGTTAGGGACAGCAACTAATGAAAAACTGTTTTTT.